This T cell receptor beta chain is from a study of OX40 agonist ivuxolimab in advanced cancers. Study summary: Males comprised roughly four fifths of the group, whose mean age was approximately 60 years (range roughly 20 to 90). The study, taken as a whole, reports: Mean expanded clone counts were higher in CD8+ than CD4+ T cells. Normalized T-cell clonal expansion was also low in a subset of nonresponders. Clonal expansion among partial responders at 0.1-3.0 mg/kg ranked near the lowest.

Profiled with immunoSEQ multiplex PCR; TCRdb holds only in-frame clones, not every one. The table has tens of thousands of clones, nearly 90% seen once. In regard to this clone: Its antigen is unknown.

The CDR3 is made up of 17 amino acids. The ends lost 0 bases at V and 0 bases at J; junction bases unmatched: 4. Germline V gives CDR1 SGDLS, CDR2 YYNGEE. Material: CD4+ or CD8+ T cells sorted from blood, obtained in a trial of the OX40 agonist ivuxolimab. The chain employs TRBV9 and TRBJ2-1, with 9 bases that match TRBD2. The sequence was collected from an adult with an advanced solid tumor such as melanoma, head and neck, liver or kidney cancer. The CDR3 nucleotides are TGTGCCAGCAGCGTAGAGGGCGGGGGGGCCTCCTACAATGAGCAGTTCTTC. Residues: CASSVEGGGASYNEQFF.